A single sample gave rise to the 14 T cell receptor beta chains below, sequenced in a study of control samples from healthy donors and cancer patients. TCRdb's table, derived via immunoSEQ multiplex PCR, lists solely in-frame clones and lacks some. The repertoire has roughly 92,000 clones, around 90% of them found once; the top ten carry less than 9%. Sequencing was performed on blood. These receptors originate from a woman aged 55-70 years in good health.

The rearrangement links TRBV24-1 to TRBJ2-3, with D tentatively TRBD1 (6 bases). Looked up from germline, CDR1 is KGHDR and CDR2 is SFDVKD. The length of the CDR3 is 14 residues. Trimming pared 9 bases from V and 6 bases from J, leaving 18 bases between. Here the CDR3 DNA reads TGTGCCACCTCTCCGGGACACGGGGTGGATACGCAGTATTTT. Translation gives CATSPGHGVDTQYF.

This clone was counted once. This rearrangement joins TRBV3-1 (or the pseudogene TRBV3-2) to TRBJ2-1, with 8 bases that match TRBD2. The J segment lost 15 bases and the V segment lost 5 bases, leaving 12 bases of the junction unmatched. Germline loops: CDR1 LGHDT, CDR2 YNNKEL (reference sequence). This CDR3 contains 13 residues. The chain's CDR3 is CASSSLGAGGLFF. CDR3 in DNA: TGTGCCAGCAGCTCCCTCGGCGCGGGAGGTCTGTTCTTC.

V gene TRBV5-1 combines with J gene TRBJ2-3, with no clear D. The germline gives CDR1 SGHRS, CDR2 YFSETQ. This CDR3 is 15 amino acids long. Trimming pared 0 bases from V and 6 bases from J, leaving 14 bases between. The CDR3 is CASSLDLPSRDTQYF. The CDR3 nucleotides are TGCGCCAGCAGCTTGGATCTCCCTTCGAGGGATACGCAGTATTTT.

The chain links TRBV6-6 to TRBJ1-2, with 9 bases lining up with TRBD1. The length of the CDR3 is 14 residues. The J segment lost 8 bases and the V segment lost 2 bases, leaving 6 bases of the junction unmatched. Germline V CDR1 and CDR2: MNHNY, SVGAGI (reference sequence). Here the CDR3 DNA reads TGTGCCAGCAGTTACGGACAGGGGTTTAGAGGCTACACCTTC. Protein sequence: CASSYGQGFRGYTF.

The chain combines TRBV29-1 with TRBJ1-2; D remains unclear. CDR3 length: 13 amino acids. Germline loops: CDR1 SQVTM, CDR2 ANQGSEA. The CDR3 spells CSAEDGLSYGYTF. The CDR3 nucleotides are TGCAGTGCCGAAGACGGTCTAAGCTATGGCTACACCTTC. The variable domain in full, with the rest retrieved from reference TRBV29-1 and TRBJ1-2, is SAVISQKPSRDICQRGTSLTIQCQVDSQVTMMFWYRQQPGQSLTLIATANQGSEATYESGFVIDKFPISRPNLTFSTLTVSNMSPEDSSIYLCSAEDGLSYGYTFGSGTRLTVV.

DNA of the CDR3: TGTGCCAGCAGCTTAAGGGTAGATACGCAGTATTTT. Its protein is CASSLRVDTQYF. This chain connects TRBV11-2 to TRBJ2-3, with D hard to call. Trimming took off 2 bases at V and 5 bases at J, with 5 bases between the two ends. This CDR3 comprises 12 residues. Looked up from germline, CDR1 is SGHAT and CDR2 is FQNNGV.

CDR3 DNA: TGTGCCAGCTCACCACCGGGACAGGGCTATGGTGAAGCTTTCTTT. Protein sequence: CASSPPGQGYGEAFF. This rearrangement joins TRBV18 to TRBJ1-1, with 9 bases identical to TRBD1. The CDR3 consists of 15 residues. J lost 7 bases, V lost 0 bases, and 6 bases had no gene match. Germline CDR1 and CDR2: KGHSH and LQKENI.

J is TRBJ2-1 and V is TRBV7-2; TRBD2 matches at 13 bases. Germline trimming cut 5 bases from V and 6 bases from J; bases unmatched to any gene: 13. Germline V gives CDR1 SGHTA, CDR2 FQGNSA. The CDR3 has 18 residues. The CDR3 bases are TGTGCCAGCAGCCGCCACACTAGCGGGGGGGGTTGGGGCAATGAGCAGTTCTTC. Encoded protein: CASSRHTSGGGWGNEQFF.

Within the sample, this clone is large (0.1 to 1%). V gene TRBV7-3 combines with J gene TRBJ2-3; 7 bases are a match to TRBD2. Germline-derived CDR1 and CDR2 are SGHTA and FQGTGA. J was trimmed by 6 bases and V by 6 bases; bases with no gene match: 12. CDR3 length equals 15 residues. The CDR3 DNA follows: TGTGCCAGCAGTTCCGGGGCGGGAGCGGCTGATACGCAGTATTTT. Protein: CASSSGAGAADTQYF.

The chain has TRBV19 and TRBJ2-7, with 10 nucleotides matching TRBD2. The length of the CDR3 is 14 residues. The V segment lost 4 bases and the J segment 6 bases; nucleotides outside the gene matches: 6. Per germline, CDR1 LNHDA and CDR2 SQIVND (reference sequence). CDR3 amino acids: CASSKGLALSEQYF. CDR3 sequence (DNA): TGTGCCAGTAGTAAGGGACTAGCGTTGAGCGAGCAGTACTTC. The complete variable domain, with remaining parts taken from reference TRBV19 and TRBJ2-7, reads DGGITQSPKYLFRKEGQNVTLSCEQNLNHDAMYWYRQDPGQGLRLIYYSQIVNDFQKGDIAEGYSVSREKKESFPLTVTSAQKNPTAFYLCASSKGLALSEQYFGPGTRLTVT.

V and J are TRBV5-6 and TRBJ2-1; 16 bases are a match to TRBD2. CDR1 and CDR2 (germline): SGHDT, YYEEEE. V was pared by 4 bases and J by 1 base, with 8 bases of the junction left unmatched. The CDR3 is 19 amino acids. This chain's CDR3 is CASSQWGLAGGLSYNEQFF. The DNA for the CDR3 is TGTGCCAGCAGCCAATGGGGACTAGCGGGGGGGCTTTCCTACAATGAGCAGTTCTTC. The whole variable domain, remainder taken from reference TRBV5-6 and TRBJ2-1, is DAGVTQSPTHLIKTRGQQVTLRCSPKSGHDTVSWYQQALGQGPQFIFQYYEEEERQRGNFPDRFSGHQFPNYSSELNVNALLLGDSALYLCASSQWGLAGGLSYNEQFFGPGTRLTVL.

The V gene is TRBV27, the J gene TRBJ1-1; TRBD1 is a possible D gene (6 bases). The CDR3 covers 16 residues. Per the germline V gene, CDR1 is MNHEY and CDR2 is SMNVEV (reference sequence). V lost 4 bases to trimming and J lost 4 bases, with 19 bases between them. The CDR3 sequence is CASSSSFRGRFTEAFF. CDR3 nucleotide sequence: TGTGCCAGCAGTTCAAGCTTCCGGGGGCGTTTCACTGAAGCTTTCTTT.

The CDR3: CASSSDRYDSEQYF. CDR3 DNA sequence: TGTGCCAGCAGTTCCGACAGGTACGACTCCGAGCAGTACTTC. The chain carries TRBV6-6 and TRBJ2-7; weak D call: TRBD1 (6 bases). This CDR3 has 14 residues. CDR1 and CDR2 (germline): MNHNY, SVGAGI (reference sequence). V gave up 4 bases and J gave up 6 bases, with 16 bases separating them.

This clone is a singleton in its sample. This sequence joins TRBV18 and TRBJ2-1; no definite D call. V lost 5 bases, J lost 6 bases, and 11 bases lay in between. This CDR3 spans 13 amino acids. Germline V gene data show CDR1 as KGHSH and CDR2 as LQKENI. CDR3 sequence (DNA): TGTGCCAGCTCATCCAGTTTGTCCAATGAGCAGTTCTTC. Amino acids: CASSSSLSNEQFF. The full variable domain, rest sourced from reference TRBV18 and TRBJ2-1, is NAGVMQNPRHLVRRRGQEARLRCSPMKGHSHVYWYRQLPEEGLKFMVYLQKENIIDESGMPKERFSAEFPKEGPSILRIQQVVRGDSAAYFCASSSSLSNEQFFGPGTRLTVL.